Described below is a single T cell receptor (beta chain) sequence and its context. This specimen belongs to a study of T-cell reconstitution after alpha-beta-depleted transplantation in children. Germline V gene lookup returns CDR1 DFQATT and CDR2 SNEGSKA (reference sequence). V lost 0 bases to trimming and J lost 0 bases; unmatched junction nucleotides: 11. This CDR3 spans 17 amino acids. A TCRbeta library incorporating unique molecular identifiers was prepared. TCRdb passed the PCR reads through MiXCR, listing each CDR3 protein once. Seen here are around 600,000 distinct CDR3 sequences, roughly a tenth observed once, and the top ten hold about 4.3%.

The TCR originated in a human donor who donated a stem cell graft to a child with acute myeloid leukemia. V and J are TRBV20-1 and TRBJ2-7, with TRBD1 matching over 7 bases. This specimen consisted of PBMCs from the stem cell graft donor, obtained from the stem cell graft. The CDR3 nucleotides are TGCAGTGCTAGAGATCATATACTCGGGACAGTCTCCTACGAGCAGTACTTC. Translated: CSARDHILGTVSYEQYF.